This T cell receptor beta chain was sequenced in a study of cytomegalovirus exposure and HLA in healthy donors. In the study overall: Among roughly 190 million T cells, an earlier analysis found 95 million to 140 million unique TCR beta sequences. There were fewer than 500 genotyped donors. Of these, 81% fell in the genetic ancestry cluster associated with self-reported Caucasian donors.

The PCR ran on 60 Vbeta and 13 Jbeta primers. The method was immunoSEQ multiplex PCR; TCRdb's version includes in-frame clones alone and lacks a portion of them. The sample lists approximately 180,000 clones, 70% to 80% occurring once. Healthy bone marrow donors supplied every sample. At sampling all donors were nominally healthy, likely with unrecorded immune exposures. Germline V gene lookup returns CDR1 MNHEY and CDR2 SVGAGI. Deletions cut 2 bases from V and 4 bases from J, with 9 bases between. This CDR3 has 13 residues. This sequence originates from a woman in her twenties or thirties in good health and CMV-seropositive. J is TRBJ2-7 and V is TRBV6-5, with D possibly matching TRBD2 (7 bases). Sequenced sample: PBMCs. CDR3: CASSYEGGYEQYF. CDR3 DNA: TGTGCCAGCAGTTACGAGGGGGGGTACGAGCAGTACTTC.